One T cell receptor beta chain is described in this entry. Its antigen is not identified. The primer mix had 60 Vbeta and 13 Jbeta primers. Data came from immunoSEQ multiplex PCR; TCRdb stores just in-frame clones and leaves some out. This repertoire shows 75,000 to 90,000 clones, around 73% found once; its top ten account for over 3%. This sample was taken from a study of cytomegalovirus exposure and HLA in healthy donors. Study-level results: Cytomegalovirus status, reportedly, was diagnosed with high specificity and sensitivity by the classifier. Generally TCR sequences proved uncommon, though certain public TCRs appeared in numerous donors.

The sequence was obtained from a man in his forties or fifties in good health and CMV-seronegative. Sequenced sample: PBMCs.

The CDR3 is CASSLLADNEQFF. Here the CDR3 DNA reads TGCGCCAGCAGCTTGTTAGCGGACAATGAGCAGTTCTTC. The chain uses TRBV5-1 and TRBJ2-1; D is possibly TRBD2 (6 bases). The CDR3 consists of 13 residues. The ends were cut back, 1 base at V and 5 bases at J, with 7 bases in the middle. Germline loops: CDR1 SGHRS, CDR2 YFSETQ.